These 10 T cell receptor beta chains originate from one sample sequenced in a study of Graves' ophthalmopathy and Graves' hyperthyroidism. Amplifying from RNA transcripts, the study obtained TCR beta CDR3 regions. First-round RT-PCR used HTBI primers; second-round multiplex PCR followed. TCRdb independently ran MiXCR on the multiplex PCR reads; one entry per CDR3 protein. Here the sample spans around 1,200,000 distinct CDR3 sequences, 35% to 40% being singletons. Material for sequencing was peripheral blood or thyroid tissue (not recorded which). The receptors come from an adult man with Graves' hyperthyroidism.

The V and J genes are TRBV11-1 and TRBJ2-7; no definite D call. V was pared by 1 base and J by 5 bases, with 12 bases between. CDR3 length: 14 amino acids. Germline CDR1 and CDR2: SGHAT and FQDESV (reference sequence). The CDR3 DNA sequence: TGTGCCAGCAGCTTAGATTTTCGGACCGACGAGCAGTACTTC. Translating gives CASSLDFRTDEQYF.

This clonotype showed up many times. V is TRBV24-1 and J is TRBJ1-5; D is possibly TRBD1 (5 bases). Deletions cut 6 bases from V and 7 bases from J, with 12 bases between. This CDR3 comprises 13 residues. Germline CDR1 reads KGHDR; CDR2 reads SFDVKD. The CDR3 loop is CATSTGERQPQHF. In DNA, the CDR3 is TGTGCCACCAGTACGGGGGAGCGACAGCCCCAGCATTTT.

Written as DNA, the CDR3 is TGTGCCAGCAGCGTACGGGGCGAAGGCTACGAGCAGTACTTC. This translates into CASSVRGEGYEQYF. The rearrangement joins TRBV9 to TRBJ2-7, with D perhaps TRBD1 or TRBD2 (5 bases each). This CDR3 has 14 amino acids. Germline assignment: CDR1 SGDLS and CDR2 YYNGEE. The V end was cut by 1 base, the J end by 3 bases, with 11 bases between.

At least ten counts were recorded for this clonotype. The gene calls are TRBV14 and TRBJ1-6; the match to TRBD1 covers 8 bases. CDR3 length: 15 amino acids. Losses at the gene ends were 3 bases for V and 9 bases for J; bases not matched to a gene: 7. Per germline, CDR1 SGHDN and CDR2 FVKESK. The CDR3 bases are TGTGCCAGCAGCCAGAGGACAGGGATGGGTTCACCCCTCCACTTT. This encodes CASSQRTGMGSPLHF.

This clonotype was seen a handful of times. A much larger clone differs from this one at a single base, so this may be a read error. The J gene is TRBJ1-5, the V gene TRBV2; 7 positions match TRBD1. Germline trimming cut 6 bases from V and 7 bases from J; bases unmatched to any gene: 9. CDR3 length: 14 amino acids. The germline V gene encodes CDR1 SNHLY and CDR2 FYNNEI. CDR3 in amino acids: CASSQTGLRQPQHF. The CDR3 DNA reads TGTGCCAGCAGCCAGACAGGGTTGAGGCAGCCCCAGCATTTT. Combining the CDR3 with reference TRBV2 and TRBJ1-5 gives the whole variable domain EPEVTQTPSHQVTQMGQEVILRCVPISNHLYFYWYRQILGQKVEFLVSFYNNEISEKSEIFDDQFSVERPDGSNFTLKIRSTKLEDSAMYFCASSQTGLRQPQHFGDGTRLSIL.

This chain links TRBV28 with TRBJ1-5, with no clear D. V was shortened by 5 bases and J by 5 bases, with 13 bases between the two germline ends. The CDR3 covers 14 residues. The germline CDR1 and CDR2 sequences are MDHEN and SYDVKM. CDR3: CASSPRGGYQPQHF. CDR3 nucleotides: TGTGCCAGCAGTCCCAGAGGTGGATATCAGCCCCAGCATTTT.

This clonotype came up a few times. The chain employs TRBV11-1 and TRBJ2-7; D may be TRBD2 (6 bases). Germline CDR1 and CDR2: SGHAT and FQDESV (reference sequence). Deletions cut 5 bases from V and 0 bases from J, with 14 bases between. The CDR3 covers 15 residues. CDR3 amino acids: CASSLTGTYSYEQYF. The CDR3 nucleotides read TGTGCCAGCAGCCTAACCGGGACTTACTCCTACGAGCAGTACTTC.

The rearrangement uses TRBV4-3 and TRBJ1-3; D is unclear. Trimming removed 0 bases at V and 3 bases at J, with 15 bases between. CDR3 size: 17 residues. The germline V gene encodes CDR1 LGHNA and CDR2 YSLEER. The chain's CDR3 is CASSQDSRADGGNTIYF. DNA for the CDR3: TGCGCCAGCAGCCAAGATAGTCGAGCCGACGGTGGAAACACCATATATTTT.

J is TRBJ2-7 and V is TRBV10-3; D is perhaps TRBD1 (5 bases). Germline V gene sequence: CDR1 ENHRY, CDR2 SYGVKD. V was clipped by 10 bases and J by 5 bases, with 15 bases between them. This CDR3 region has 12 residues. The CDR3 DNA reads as TGTGCCAGCAGGGAAGGGCCGAACGAGCAGTACTTC. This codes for CASREGPNEQYF.

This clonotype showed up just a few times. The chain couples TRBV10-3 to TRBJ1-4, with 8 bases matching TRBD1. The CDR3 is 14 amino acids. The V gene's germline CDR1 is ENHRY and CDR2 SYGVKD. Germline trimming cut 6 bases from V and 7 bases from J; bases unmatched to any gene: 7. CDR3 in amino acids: CAISPGQAGEKLFF. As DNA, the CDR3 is TGTGCCATCAGCCCGGGACAGGCGGGTGAAAAACTGTTTTTT.